The 30 T cell receptor beta chains presented below share a single source sample, sequenced in a study of blood T cell repertoires in COVID-19. The data were produced by immunoSEQ multiplex PCR, yet TCRdb's version contains in-frame clones alone and is incomplete. The sample lists roughly 150,000 clones; approximately 79% were seen once. Sequences were obtained from peripheral blood. The receptors originated from a man aged 45-60 years with active or convalescent COVID-19.

The chain recombines TRBV6-2 or TRBV6-3 with TRBJ2-5, with D possibly TRBD1 on 5 matching bases. Germline V CDR1 and CDR2: MNHEY, SVGEGT. The CDR3 is 15 amino acids. Trimming shortened V by 2 bases and J by 0 bases, and 10 bases separated the two germline ends. The CDR3 sequence: CASSYGALYQETQYF. The CDR3 nucleotides are TGTGCCAGCAGTTACGGGGCGCTCTACCAAGAGACCCAGTACTTC.

This clone was recorded only once. This sequence joins TRBV6-5 and TRBJ1-2; the D gene is possibly TRBD1 (6 bases). Trimming pared 6 bases from V and 5 bases from J, leaving 13 bases between. The CDR3 has 13 amino acids. In germline, CDR1 is MNHEY, CDR2 SVGAGI. The CDR3 region has the DNA TGTGCCAGCAGCAAACAGGGTTATTATGGCTACACCTTC. Protein sequence: CASSKQGYYGYTF.

This chain joins TRBV5-1 and TRBJ1-3; possible D gene TRBD1, 6 bases. Germline CDR1 SGHRS, CDR2 YFSETQ. CDR3 length equals 15 residues. Trimming left V 0 bases short and J 4 bases short, with 11 bases between. In nucleotides, the CDR3 is TGCGCCAGCAGCTTGGGACAGGCTGGAGGAAACACCATATATTTT. Its translation: CASSLGQAGGNTIYF.

J is TRBJ2-7 and V is TRBV7-8; D not certain. There are 13 residues in the CDR3. The germline gives CDR1 SGHVS, CDR2 FQNEAQ. The germline V and J ends were trimmed by 5 bases and 0 bases, with 8 bases remaining between them. This chain's CDR3 is CASSIGSSYEQYF. Written as DNA, the CDR3 is TGTGCCAGCAGCATCGGTAGCTCCTACGAGCAGTACTTC.

The V call is TRBV5-1, the J call TRBJ2-3, with 7 bases lining up with TRBD2. Trimming at V came to 0 bases and at J to 1 base, leaving 8 bases not matched to a gene. Per germline, CDR1 SGHRS and CDR2 YFSETQ. The CDR3 runs 17 residues. The CDR3 sequence is CASSLASGTTGTDTQYF. In nucleotides, the CDR3 is TGCGCCAGCAGCTTGGCTAGCGGTACTACTGGCACAGATACGCAGTATTTT.

The chain uses TRBV6-2 or TRBV6-3 and TRBJ2-7; 10 bases line up with TRBD1. Looked up from germline, CDR1 is MNHEY and CDR2 is SVGEGT. After removal of 4 bases from V and 4 bases from J, the junction contained 4 bases not matched to a gene. The CDR3 has 14 residues. The CDR3: CASSFWTGGYEQYF. As DNA, the CDR3 is TGTGCCAGCAGTTTCTGGACAGGGGGTTACGAGCAGTACTTC.

The chain employs TRBV28 and TRBJ2-5; 11 bases are a match to TRBD2. This CDR3 comprises 16 residues. V gave up 2 bases and J gave up 5 bases; unmatched junction bases: 7. Per germline, CDR1 MDHEN and CDR2 SYDVKM. The CDR3 DNA is TGTGCCAGCAGTTTACCCCTAGCGGGAGGTCAGGAGACCCAGTACTTC. Translation gives CASSLPLAGGQETQYF.

The V and J genes are TRBV11-2 and TRBJ2-3, with a possible D match to TRBD2 (5 bases). CDR3 size: 15 residues. Trimming cost V 7 bases and J 2 bases, with 16 bases left between them. CDR1 and CDR2 (germline): SGHAT, FQNNGV. CDR3 in DNA: TGTGCCAGCACCTTTCCCGGAGGAGTCACAGATACGCAGTATTTT. It is translated as CASTFPGGVTDTQYF.

This clone occurred once. The chain combines TRBV28 with TRBJ1-3; D perhaps matches TRBD1 (5 bases). This CDR3 spans 18 amino acids. Germline lookup yields CDR1 MDHEN and CDR2 SYDVKM. V was pared by 5 bases and J by 1 base, with 21 bases between. The CDR3 sequence: CASSPQGAKGHSGNTIYF. The CDR3 coding sequence is TGTGCCAGCAGTCCTCAAGGGGCCAAGGGCCATTCTGGAAACACCATATATTTT.

This clone has a single count. This chain uses TRBV28 with TRBJ2-7; 7 bases align to TRBD2. J was trimmed by 2 bases and V by 5 bases; bases with no gene match: 3. The CDR3 consists of 13 residues. Germline V CDR1 and CDR2: MDHEN, SYDVKM. The CDR3 here is CASSPSGTYEQYF. The CDR3 nucleotides read TGTGCCAGCAGTCCTAGCGGAACCTACGAGCAGTACTTC.

This clone occurred once. The rearrangement uses TRBV7-9 and TRBJ2-3, with TRBD2 matching over 12 bases. J lost 6 bases, V lost 4 bases, and 8 bases had no gene match. CDR3 length: 16 amino acids. Germline CDR1 and CDR2: SEHNR and FQNEAQ (reference sequence). CDR3 sequence: CASSSRLAGVEDTQYF. For the CDR3, the DNA is TGTGCCAGCAGCTCCCGACTAGCGGGAGTCGAGGATACGCAGTATTTT.

The sample holds a few counts of this clone. V usage is TRBV10-1 and J usage is TRBJ2-5; TRBD1 matches 7 bases. CDR1 and CDR2 (germline): WNHNN, SYGVQD (reference sequence). Trimming took 0 bases from V and 2 from J; bases not matched to a gene: 6. This CDR3 contains 16 residues. The CDR3 is CASSESGTALQETQYF. CDR3 nucleotides: TGCGCCAGCAGTGAGTCGGGGACAGCACTACAAGAGACCCAGTACTTC.

The rearrangement joins TRBV18 to TRBJ2-2; 9 bases map to TRBD2. The germline V gene has CDR1 KGHSH and CDR2 LQKENI. After removal of 3 bases from V and 3 bases from J, the junction contained 5 bases not matched to a gene. CDR3 length: 16 amino acids. The CDR3 DNA reads as TGTGCCAGCTCACCTGAGGGGACTAGCCACACCGGGGAGCTGTTTTTT. This encodes CASSPEGTSHTGELFF.

This sequence joins TRBV27 and TRBJ2-2; the match to TRBD1 covers 12 bases. Trimming at V came to 1 base and at J to 4 bases, leaving 4 bases not matched to a gene. The CDR3 is 17 residues long. CDR1 is MNHEY, CDR2 SMNVEV, per germline (reference sequence). The CDR3 spells CASSLWGTGGATGELFF. In nucleotides, the CDR3 is TGTGCCAGCAGTTTATGGGGGACAGGGGGCGCCACCGGGGAGCTGTTTTTT.

Only one count was recorded for this clone. The genes are TRBV19 and TRBJ2-1; the match to TRBD2 covers 10 bases. The CDR3 covers 15 residues. The V gene's germline CDR1 is LNHDA and CDR2 SQIVND (reference sequence). The ends lost 7 bases at V and 1 base at J; junction bases unmatched: 4. The CDR3, as DNA: TGTGCCAGTAAGCCTAGCGGGGGTTCCTACAATGAGCAGTTCTTC. This translates into CASKPSGGSYNEQFF. Supplemented by reference TRBV19 and TRBJ2-1, the full variable domain reads DGGITQSPKYLFRKEGQNVTLSCEQNLNHDAMYWYRQDPGQGLRLIYYSQIVNDFQKGDIAEGYSVSREKKESFPLTVTSAQKNPTAFYLCASKPSGGSYNEQFFGPGTRLTVL.

The chain employs TRBV7-3 and TRBJ2-3; perhaps TRBD2 as D (5 bases). The V and J ends lost 6 bases and 1 base respectively, with 17 bases between them. This CDR3 region has 16 residues. Germline CDR1 and CDR2: SGHTA and FQGTGA. The CDR3 region has the DNA TGTGCCAGCAGTCTAAATGAGGGTTTGGGCACAGATACGCAGTATTTT. It encodes CASSLNEGLGTDTQYF.

The gene calls are TRBV19 and TRBJ1-5; D is perhaps TRBD1 (6 bases). Trimming took 5 bases from V and 0 from J, leaving 14 bases between them. Germline CDR1 reads LNHDA; CDR2 reads SQIVND (reference sequence). CDR3 length: 16 amino acids. The CDR3 reads CASSPRTVYSNQPQHF. CDR3 coding DNA: TGTGCCAGTAGTCCCCGGACAGTTTATAGCAATCAGCCCCAGCATTTT. Full variable domain (missing parts from reference TRBV19 and TRBJ1-5): DGGITQSPKYLFRKEGQNVTLSCEQNLNHDAMYWYRQDPGQGLRLIYYSQIVNDFQKGDIAEGYSVSREKKESFPLTVTSAQKNPTAFYLCASSPRTVYSNQPQHFGDGTRLSIL.

The V and J genes are TRBV7-2 and TRBJ2-3; TRBD2 is a possible D gene (5 bases). The V gene lost 5 bases and the J gene lost 3 bases, with 18 bases spanning the gap. The CDR3 runs 16 residues. CDR1 is SGHTA and CDR2 is FQGNSA in the germline V gene. As DNA, the CDR3 is TGTGCCAGCAGCCCCACTAGACCGGGTAGGACAGATACGCAGTATTTT. This sequence encodes CASSPTRPGRTDTQYF.

The chain employs TRBV29-1 and TRBJ2-3; TRBD1 agrees at 9 bases. CDR3 length: 14 amino acids. The J segment lost 5 bases and the V segment lost 3 bases, leaving 6 bases of the junction unmatched. Germline-derived CDR1 and CDR2 are SQVTM and ANQGSEA. The CDR3 nucleotides are TGCAGCGTTGACCCGGACAGGGGAGGAGATACGCAGTATTTT. Its protein is CSVDPDRGGDTQYF.

The J gene is TRBJ2-7, the V gene TRBV19; 10 bases align to TRBD2. The CDR3 is 15 amino acids. V gave up 4 bases and J gave up 1 base; unmatched junction bases: 4. Per germline, CDR1 LNHDA and CDR2 SQIVND (reference sequence). The CDR3 sequence is CASSTQAGGSYEQYF. Here the CDR3 DNA reads TGTGCCAGTAGTACCCAAGCGGGAGGGTCCTACGAGCAGTACTTC.

A note on this clone: At one of its ends the junction is not consistent with the germline gene, which may arise from a read error. V is TRBV6-2 or TRBV6-3 and J is TRBJ2-7; unclear D gene. Germline assignment: CDR1 MNHEY and CDR2 SVGEGT. This CDR3 contains 11 residues. In DNA, the CDR3 is TGTGCCAGCAGTCACTCCTACGGGCAGTACTTC. Amino acids: CASSHSYGQYF.

This clone was observed a handful of times. This sequence joins TRBV5-1 and TRBJ2-5; 8 bases agree with TRBD2. Germline-derived CDR1 and CDR2 are SGHRS and YFSETQ. The CDR3 runs to 15 residues. The V gene end was trimmed by 4 bases and the J gene end by 7 bases; junction bases not matched to a gene: 12. The CDR3 reads CASSDRLARPLTQYF. In DNA, the CDR3 is TGCGCCAGCAGCGACAGACTAGCGAGACCCCTGACCCAGTACTTC.

The chain links TRBV7-2 to TRBJ2-2, with 9 positions matching TRBD2. CDR1 and CDR2 (germline): SGHTA, FQGNSA. With 5 bases clipped from V and 1 base from J, the junction kept 5 bases outside the gene matches. The CDR3 is 16 residues long. CDR3 sequence (DNA): TGTGCCAGCAGCCTCGCGACTAGCGGGAACACCGGGGAGCTGTTTTTT. This encodes CASSLATSGNTGELFF.

The chain links TRBV6-5 to TRBJ2-2; D is uncertain. CDR1 is MNHEY, CDR2 SVGAGI, per germline. Trimming removed 4 bases at V and 4 bases at J, with 10 bases between. CDR3 length: 14 amino acids. The DNA of the CDR3 is TGTGCCAGCAGTTCTGCCTTCAGCACCGGGGAGCTGTTTTTT. Translating gives CASSSAFSTGELFF.

The genes are TRBV7-3 and TRBJ2-2; TRBD1 aligns across 7 bases. Germline V gene data show CDR1 as SGHTA and CDR2 as FQGTGA. Trimming took 2 bases from V and 1 from J; bases not matched to a gene: 4. This CDR3 region has 16 residues. In DNA form, the CDR3 reads TGTGCCAGCAGCTTACGAAGGGGGCAGAACACCGGGGAGCTGTTTTTT. Its protein product is CASSLRRGQNTGELFF.

This rearrangement joins TRBV4-1 to TRBJ2-7, with 7 positions matching TRBD2. After removal of 3 bases from V and 1 base from J, the junction contained 12 bases not matched to a gene. Germline V gene sequence: CDR1 MGHRA, CDR2 YSYEKL. The CDR3 extends over 17 amino acids. CDR3 region: CASSHGATSGVSYEQYF. CDR3 nucleotide sequence: TGCGCCAGCAGCCACGGGGCAACCAGCGGGGTTTCCTACGAGCAGTACTTC.

The chain joins TRBV18 to TRBJ2-1; 9 bases align to TRBD1. Per germline, CDR1 KGHSH and CDR2 LQKENI. V was pared by 4 bases and J by 5 bases, with 15 bases of the junction left unmatched. The CDR3 is made up of 18 amino acids. The CDR3 loop reads CASSRGQGAGLPNNEQFF. Written as DNA, the CDR3 is TGTGCCAGCTCACGGGGACAGGGCGCCGGACTACCTAACAATGAGCAGTTCTTC.

This rearrangement joins TRBV15 to TRBJ2-1, with D maybe TRBD2 (5 bases). Germline CDR1 LNHNV, CDR2 YYDKDF (reference sequence). The V end was cut by 4 bases, the J end by 7 bases, with 14 bases between. The CDR3 sequence is 14 residues long. CDR3 bases: TGTGCCACCAGCATAATTACCGGGGTGAATGAGCAGTTCTTC. Translation: CATSIITGVNEQFF.

This clone was recorded a few times. The chain uses TRBV11-2 and TRBJ2-3; no reliable D call. The CDR3 is 14 amino acids. Trimming removed 1 base at V and 5 bases at J, with 10 bases between. Germline V gives CDR1 SGHAT, CDR2 FQNNGV. Here the CDR3 reads CASSLAAIGDTQYF. CDR3 nucleotides: TGTGCCAGCAGCTTAGCCGCGATCGGAGATACGCAGTATTTT.

This rearrangement joins TRBV29-1 to TRBJ2-1, with TRBD1 matching over 9 bases. V shed 7 bases, J shed 7 bases, and the junction held 14 bases outside the gene matches. Per germline, CDR1 SQVTM and CDR2 ANQGSEA. This CDR3 comprises 15 residues. The CDR3 spells CSAGTGFGGPNEQFF. In DNA form, the CDR3 reads TGCAGCGCCGGGACAGGGTTTGGCGGGCCTAATGAGCAGTTCTTC.